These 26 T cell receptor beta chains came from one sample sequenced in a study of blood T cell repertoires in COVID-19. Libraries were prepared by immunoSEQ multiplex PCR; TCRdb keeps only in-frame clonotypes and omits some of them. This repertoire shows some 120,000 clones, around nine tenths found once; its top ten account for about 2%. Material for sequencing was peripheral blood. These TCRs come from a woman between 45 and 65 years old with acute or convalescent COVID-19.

CDR3 nucleotide sequence: TGTGCCAGCAGACCTGTTGGGACTCCGAACACTGAAGCTTTCTTT. As protein: CASRPVGTPNTEAFF. The chain employs TRBV6-5 and TRBJ1-1; D perhaps matches TRBD1 (5 bases). The germline V gene encodes CDR1 MNHEY and CDR2 SVGAGI. V lost 6 bases to trimming and J lost 1 base, with 15 bases between them. The CDR3 runs to 15 residues.

In DNA, the CDR3 is TGTGCCAGCAGTTTATCGATAAACGCGATCTACGAGCAGTACTTC. Its translation is CASSLSINAIYEQYF. V usage is TRBV27 and J usage is TRBJ2-7; D uncertain. V was cut by 0 bases and J by 3 bases, with 12 bases left in between. The CDR3 length is 15 residues. The germline V gene encodes CDR1 MNHEY and CDR2 SMNVEV (reference sequence).

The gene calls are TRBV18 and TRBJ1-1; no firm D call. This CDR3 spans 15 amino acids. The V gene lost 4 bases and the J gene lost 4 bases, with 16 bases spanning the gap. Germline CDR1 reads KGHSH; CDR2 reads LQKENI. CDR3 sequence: CASSLSEGLSTEAFF. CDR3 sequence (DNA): TGTGCCAGCTCACTCAGCGAGGGTCTAAGCACTGAAGCTTTCTTT.

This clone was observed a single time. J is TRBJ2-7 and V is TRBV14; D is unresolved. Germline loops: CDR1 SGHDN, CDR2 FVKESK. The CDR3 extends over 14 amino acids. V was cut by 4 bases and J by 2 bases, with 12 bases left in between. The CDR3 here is CASSRSPVTYEQYF. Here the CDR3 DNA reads TGTGCCAGCAGCCGAAGCCCCGTGACCTACGAGCAGTACTTC.

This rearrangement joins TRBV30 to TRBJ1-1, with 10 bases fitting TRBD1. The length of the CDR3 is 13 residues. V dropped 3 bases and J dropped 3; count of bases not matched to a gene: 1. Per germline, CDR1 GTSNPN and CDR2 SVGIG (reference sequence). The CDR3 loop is CAWSGQGDTEAFF. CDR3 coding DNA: TGTGCCTGGAGCGGACAGGGGGACACTGAAGCTTTCTTT. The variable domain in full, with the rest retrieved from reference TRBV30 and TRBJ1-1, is SQTIHQWPATLVQPVGSPLSLECTVEGTSNPNLYWYRQAAGRGLQLLFYSVGIGQISSEVPQNLSASRPQDRQFILSSKKLLLSDSGFYLCAWSGQGDTEAFFGQGTRLTVV.

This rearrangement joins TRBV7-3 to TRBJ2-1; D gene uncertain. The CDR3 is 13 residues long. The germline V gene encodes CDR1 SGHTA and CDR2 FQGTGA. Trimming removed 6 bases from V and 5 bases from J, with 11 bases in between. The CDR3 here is CASSLLGDNEQFF. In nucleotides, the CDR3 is TGTGCCAGCAGTCTCTTAGGAGACAATGAGCAGTTCTTC.

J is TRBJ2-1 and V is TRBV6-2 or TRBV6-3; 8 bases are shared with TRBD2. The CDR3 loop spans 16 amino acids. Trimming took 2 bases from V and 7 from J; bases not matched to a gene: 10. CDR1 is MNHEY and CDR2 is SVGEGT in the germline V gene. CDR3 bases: TGTGCCAGCAGTTACAGTAACGCGGGAGGACCGAATGAGCAGTTCTTC. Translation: CASSYSNAGGPNEQFF.

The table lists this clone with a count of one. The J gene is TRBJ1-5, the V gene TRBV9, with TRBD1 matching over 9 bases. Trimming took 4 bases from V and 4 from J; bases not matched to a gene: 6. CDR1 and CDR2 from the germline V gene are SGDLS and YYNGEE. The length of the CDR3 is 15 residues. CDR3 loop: CASSSWDRVNQPQHF. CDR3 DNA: TGTGCCAGCAGCTCCTGGGACAGGGTTAATCAGCCCCAGCATTTT.

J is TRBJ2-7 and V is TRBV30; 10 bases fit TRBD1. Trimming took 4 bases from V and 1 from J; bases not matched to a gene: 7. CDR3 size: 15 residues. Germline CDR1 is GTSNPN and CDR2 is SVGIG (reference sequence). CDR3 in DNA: TGTGCCTGGATCAGGCCGGGACAGGGGTCCTACGAGCAGTACTTC. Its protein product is CAWIRPGQGSYEQYF.

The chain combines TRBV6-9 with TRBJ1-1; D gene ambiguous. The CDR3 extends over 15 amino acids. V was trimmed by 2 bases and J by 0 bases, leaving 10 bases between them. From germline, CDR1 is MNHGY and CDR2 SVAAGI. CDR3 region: CASSYPSRLNTEAFF. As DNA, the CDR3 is TGTGCCAGCAGTTATCCGAGCCGGTTGAACACTGAAGCTTTCTTT.

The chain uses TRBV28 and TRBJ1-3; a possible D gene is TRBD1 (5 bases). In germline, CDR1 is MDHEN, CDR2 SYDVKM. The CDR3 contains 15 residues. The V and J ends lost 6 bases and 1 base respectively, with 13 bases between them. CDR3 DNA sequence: TGTGCCAGCAGGTCATTAGGGGTATCTGGAAACACCATATATTTT. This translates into CASRSLGVSGNTIYF.

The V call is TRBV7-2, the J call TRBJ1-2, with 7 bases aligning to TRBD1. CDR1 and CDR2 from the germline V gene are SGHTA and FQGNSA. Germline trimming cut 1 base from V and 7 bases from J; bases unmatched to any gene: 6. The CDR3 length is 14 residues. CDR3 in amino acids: CASSLVEGAGGYTF. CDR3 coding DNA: TGTGCCAGCAGCTTAGTGGAGGGGGCGGGTGGCTACACCTTC.

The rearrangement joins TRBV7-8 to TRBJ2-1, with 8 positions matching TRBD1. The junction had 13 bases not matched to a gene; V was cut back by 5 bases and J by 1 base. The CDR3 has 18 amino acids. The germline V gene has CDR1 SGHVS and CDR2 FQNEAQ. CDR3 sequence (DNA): TGTGCCAGCAGCGACCCGGGACAGGTGTTAGGGTCCTACAATGAGCAGTTCTTC. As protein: CASSDPGQVLGSYNEQFF.

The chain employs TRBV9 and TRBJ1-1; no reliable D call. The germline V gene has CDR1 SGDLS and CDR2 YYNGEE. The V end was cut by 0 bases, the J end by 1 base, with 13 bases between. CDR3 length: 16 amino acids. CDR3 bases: TGTGCCAGCAGCGTAGGCCAGGTTTTACCGAACACTGAAGCTTTCTTT. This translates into CASSVGQVLPNTEAFF.

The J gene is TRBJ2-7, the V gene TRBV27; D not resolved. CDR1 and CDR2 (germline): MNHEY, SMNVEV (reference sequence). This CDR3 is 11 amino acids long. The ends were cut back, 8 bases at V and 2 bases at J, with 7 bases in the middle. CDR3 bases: TGTGCCAGCTCGAGTACCTACGAGCAGTACTTC. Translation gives CASSSTYEQYF.

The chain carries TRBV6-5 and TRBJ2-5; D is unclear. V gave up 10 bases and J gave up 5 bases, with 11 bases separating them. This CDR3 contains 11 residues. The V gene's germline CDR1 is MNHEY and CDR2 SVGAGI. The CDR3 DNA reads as TGTGCCACCAAGAGTCCGGAGACCCAGTACTTC. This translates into CATKSPETQYF.

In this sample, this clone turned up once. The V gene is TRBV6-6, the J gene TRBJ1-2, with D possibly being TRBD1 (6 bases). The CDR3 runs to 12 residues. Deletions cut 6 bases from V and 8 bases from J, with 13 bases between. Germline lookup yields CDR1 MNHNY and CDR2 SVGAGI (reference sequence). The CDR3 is CASSHRERGYTF. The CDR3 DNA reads TGTGCCAGCAGCCACAGGGAGAGAGGCTACACCTTC.

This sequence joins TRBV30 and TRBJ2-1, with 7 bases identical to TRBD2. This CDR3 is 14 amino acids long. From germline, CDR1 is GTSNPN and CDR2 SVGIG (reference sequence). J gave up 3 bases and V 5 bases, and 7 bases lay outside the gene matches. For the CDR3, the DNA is TGTGCCTGGTCTGAAGCTAGCGGCTACAATGAGCAGTTCTTC. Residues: CAWSEASGYNEQFF.

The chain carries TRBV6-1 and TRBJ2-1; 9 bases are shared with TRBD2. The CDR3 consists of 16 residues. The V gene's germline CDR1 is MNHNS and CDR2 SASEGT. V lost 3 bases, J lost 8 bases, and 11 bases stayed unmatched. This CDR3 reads CASSDGLAGSGHEQFF. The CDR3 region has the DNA TGTGCCAGCAGTGACGGGCTAGCGGGAAGTGGTCATGAGCAGTTCTTC.

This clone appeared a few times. The CDR3 DNA follows: TGCGCCAGCAGCTTTCGGACAGGGGACGGGGAGCTGTTTTTT. Its translation: CASSFRTGDGELFF. The rearrangement links TRBV5-1 to TRBJ2-2, with TRBD1 matching 9 bases. This CDR3 contains 14 residues. The trim removed 2 bases at V and 7 bases at J, leaving 3 bases unmatched. Germline V gives CDR1 SGHRS, CDR2 YFSETQ.

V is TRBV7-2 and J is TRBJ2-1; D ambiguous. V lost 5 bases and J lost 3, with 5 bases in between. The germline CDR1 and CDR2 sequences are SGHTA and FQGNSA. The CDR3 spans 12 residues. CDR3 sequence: CASSPLYNEQFF. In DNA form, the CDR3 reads TGTGCCAGCAGCCCTCTCTACAATGAGCAGTTCTTC.

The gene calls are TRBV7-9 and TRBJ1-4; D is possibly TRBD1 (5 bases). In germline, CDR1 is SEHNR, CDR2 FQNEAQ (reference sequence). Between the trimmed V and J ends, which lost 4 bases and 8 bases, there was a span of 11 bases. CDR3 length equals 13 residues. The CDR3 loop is CASSSSGKEKLFF. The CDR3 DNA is TGTGCCAGCAGCTCCTCAGGGAAGGAAAAACTGTTTTTT.

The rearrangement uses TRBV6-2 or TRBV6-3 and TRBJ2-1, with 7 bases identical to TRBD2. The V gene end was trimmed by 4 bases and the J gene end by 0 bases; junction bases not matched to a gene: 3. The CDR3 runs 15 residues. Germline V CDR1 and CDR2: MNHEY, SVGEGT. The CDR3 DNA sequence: TGTGCCAGCAGTTTCGGGGGGTACTCCTACAATGAGCAGTTCTTC. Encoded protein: CASSFGGYSYNEQFF.

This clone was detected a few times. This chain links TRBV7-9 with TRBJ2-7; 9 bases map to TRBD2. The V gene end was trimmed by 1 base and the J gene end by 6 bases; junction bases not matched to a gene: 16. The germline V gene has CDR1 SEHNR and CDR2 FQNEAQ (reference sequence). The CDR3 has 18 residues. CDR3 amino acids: CASSLGHPWSSGTVEQYF. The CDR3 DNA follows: TGTGCCAGCAGCTTAGGTCATCCTTGGTCTAGCGGGACCGTCGAGCAGTACTTC.

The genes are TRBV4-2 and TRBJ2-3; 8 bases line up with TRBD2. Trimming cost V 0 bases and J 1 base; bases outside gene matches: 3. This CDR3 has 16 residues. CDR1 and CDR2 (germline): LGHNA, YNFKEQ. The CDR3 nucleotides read TGTGCCAGCAGCCAAGAGGGACTAGTGGGCACAGATACGCAGTATTTT. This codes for CASSQEGLVGTDTQYF.

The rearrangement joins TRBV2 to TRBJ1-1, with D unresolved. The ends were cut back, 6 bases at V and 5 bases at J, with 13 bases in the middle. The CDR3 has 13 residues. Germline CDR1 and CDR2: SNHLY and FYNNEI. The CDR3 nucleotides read TGTGCCAGCAGCAAGGAGGGTAGAACTGAAGCTTTCTTT. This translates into CASSKEGRTEAFF. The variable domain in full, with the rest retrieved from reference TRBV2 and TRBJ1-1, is EPEVTQTPSHQVTQMGQEVILRCVPISNHLYFYWYRQILGQKVEFLVSFYNNEISEKSEIFDDQFSVERPDGSNFTLKIRSTKLEDSAMYFCASSKEGRTEAFFGQGTRLTVV.